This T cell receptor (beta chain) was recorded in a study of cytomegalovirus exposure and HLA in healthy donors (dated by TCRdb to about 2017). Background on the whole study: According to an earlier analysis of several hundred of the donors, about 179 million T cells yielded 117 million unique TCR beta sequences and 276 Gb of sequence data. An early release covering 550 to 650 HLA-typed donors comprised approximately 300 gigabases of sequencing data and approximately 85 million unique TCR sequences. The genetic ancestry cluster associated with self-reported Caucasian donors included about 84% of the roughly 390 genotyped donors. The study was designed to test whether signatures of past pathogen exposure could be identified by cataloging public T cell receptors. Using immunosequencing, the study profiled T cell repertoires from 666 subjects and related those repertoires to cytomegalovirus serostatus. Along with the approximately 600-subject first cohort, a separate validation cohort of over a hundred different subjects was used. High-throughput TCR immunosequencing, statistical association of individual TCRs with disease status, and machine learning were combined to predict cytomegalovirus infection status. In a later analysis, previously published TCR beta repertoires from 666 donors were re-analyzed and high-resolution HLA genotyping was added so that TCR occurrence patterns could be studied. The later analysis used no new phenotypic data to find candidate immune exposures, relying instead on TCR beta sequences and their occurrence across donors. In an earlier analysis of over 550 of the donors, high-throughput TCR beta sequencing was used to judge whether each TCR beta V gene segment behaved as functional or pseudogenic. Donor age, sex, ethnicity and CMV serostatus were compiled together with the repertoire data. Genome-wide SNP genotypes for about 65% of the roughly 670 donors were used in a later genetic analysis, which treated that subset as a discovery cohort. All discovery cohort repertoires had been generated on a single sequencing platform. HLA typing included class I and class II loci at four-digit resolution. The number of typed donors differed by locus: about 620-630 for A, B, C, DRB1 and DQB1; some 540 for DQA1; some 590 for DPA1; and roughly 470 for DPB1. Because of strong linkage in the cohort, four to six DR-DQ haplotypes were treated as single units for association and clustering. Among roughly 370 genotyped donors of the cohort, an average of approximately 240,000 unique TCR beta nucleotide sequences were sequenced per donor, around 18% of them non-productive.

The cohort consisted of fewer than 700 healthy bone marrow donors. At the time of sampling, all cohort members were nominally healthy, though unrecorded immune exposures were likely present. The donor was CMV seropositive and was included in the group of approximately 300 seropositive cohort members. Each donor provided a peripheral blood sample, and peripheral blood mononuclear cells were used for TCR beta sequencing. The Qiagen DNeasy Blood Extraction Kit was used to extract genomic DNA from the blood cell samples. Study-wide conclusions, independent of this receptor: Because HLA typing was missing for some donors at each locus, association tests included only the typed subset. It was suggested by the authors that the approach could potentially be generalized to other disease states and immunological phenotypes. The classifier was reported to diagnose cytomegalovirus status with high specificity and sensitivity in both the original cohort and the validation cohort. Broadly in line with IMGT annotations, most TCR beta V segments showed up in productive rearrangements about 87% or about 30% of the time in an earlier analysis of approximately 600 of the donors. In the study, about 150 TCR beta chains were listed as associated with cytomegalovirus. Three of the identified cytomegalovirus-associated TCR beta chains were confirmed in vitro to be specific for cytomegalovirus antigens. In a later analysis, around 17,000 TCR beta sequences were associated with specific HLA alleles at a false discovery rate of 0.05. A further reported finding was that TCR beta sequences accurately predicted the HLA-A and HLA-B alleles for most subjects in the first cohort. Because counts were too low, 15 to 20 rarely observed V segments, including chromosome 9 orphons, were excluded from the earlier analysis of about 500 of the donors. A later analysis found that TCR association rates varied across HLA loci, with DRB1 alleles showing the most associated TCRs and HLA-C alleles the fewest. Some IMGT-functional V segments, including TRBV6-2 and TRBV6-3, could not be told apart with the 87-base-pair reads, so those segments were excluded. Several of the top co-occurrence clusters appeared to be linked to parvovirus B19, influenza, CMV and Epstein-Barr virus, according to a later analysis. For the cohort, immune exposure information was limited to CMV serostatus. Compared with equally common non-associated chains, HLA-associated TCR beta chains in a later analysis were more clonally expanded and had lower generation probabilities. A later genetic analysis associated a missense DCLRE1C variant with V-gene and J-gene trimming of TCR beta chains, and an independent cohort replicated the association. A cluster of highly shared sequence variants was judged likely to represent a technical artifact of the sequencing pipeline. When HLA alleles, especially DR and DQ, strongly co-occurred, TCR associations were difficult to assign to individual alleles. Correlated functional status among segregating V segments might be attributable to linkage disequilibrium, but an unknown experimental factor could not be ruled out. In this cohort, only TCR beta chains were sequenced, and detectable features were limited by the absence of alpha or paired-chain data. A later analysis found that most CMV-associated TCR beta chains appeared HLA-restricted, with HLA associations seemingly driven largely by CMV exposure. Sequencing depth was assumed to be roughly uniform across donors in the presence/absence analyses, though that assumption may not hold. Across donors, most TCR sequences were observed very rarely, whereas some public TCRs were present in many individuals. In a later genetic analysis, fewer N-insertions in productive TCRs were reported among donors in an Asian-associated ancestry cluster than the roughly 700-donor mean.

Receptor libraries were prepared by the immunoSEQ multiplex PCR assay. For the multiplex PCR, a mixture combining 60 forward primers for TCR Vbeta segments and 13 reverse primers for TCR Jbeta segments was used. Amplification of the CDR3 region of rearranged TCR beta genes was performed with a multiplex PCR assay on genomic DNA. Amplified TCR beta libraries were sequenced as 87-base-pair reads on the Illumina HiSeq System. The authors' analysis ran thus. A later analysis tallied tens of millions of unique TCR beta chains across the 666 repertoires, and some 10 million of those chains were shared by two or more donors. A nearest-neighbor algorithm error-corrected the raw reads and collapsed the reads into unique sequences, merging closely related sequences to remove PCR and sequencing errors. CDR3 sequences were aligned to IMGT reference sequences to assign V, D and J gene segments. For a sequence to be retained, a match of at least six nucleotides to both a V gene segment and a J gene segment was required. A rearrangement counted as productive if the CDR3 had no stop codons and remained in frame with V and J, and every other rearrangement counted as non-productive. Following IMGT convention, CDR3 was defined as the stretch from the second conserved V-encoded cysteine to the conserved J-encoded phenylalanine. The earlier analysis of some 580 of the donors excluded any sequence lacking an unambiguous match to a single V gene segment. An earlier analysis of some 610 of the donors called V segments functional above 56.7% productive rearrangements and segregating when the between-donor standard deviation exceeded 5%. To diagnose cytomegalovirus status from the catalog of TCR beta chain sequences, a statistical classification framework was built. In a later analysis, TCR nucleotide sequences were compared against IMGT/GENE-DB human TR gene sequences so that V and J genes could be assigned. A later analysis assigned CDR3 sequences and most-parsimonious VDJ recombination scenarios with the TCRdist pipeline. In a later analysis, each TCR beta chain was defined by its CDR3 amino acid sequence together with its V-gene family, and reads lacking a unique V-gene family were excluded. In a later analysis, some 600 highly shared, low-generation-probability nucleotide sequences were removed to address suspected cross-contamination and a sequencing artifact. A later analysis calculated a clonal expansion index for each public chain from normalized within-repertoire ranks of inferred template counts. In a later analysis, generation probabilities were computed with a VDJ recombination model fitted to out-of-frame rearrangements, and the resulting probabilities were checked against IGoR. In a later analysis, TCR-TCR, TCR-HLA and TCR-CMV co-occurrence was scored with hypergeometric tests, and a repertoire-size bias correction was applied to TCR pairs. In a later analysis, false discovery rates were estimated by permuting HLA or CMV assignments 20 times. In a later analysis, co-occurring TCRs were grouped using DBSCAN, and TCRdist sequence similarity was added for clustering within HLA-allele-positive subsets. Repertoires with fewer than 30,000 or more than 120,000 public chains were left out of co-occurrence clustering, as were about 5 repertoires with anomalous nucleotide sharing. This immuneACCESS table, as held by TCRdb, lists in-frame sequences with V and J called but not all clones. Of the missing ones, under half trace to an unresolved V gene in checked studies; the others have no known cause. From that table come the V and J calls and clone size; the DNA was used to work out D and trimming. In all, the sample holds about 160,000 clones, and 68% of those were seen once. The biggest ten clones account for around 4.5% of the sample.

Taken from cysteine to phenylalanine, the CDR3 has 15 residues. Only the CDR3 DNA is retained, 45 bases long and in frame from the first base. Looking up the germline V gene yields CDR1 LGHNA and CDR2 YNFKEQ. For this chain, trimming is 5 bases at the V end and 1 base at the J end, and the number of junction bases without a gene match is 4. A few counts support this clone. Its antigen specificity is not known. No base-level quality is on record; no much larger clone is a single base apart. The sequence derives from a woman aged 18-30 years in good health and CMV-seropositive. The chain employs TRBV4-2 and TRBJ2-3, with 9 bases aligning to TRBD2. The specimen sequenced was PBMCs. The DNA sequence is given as TGTGCCAGCAGCGAGCGGGGGGAGGGCACAGATACGCAGTATTTT. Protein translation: CASSERGEGTDTQYF.